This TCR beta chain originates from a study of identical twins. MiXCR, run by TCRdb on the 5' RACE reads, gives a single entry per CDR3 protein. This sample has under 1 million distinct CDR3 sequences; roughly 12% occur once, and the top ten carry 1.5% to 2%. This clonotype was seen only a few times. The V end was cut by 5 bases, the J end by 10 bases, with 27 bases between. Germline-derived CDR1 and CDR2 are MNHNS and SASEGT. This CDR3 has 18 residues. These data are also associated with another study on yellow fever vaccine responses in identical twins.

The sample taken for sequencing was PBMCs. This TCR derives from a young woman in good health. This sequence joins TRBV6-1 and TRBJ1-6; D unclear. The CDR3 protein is CASSRGLGREIVGSPLHF. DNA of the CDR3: TGTGCCAGCAGTAGAGGACTAGGGAGGGAAATCGTAGGATCACCCCTCCACTTT.